This entry is about one T cell receptor beta chain. In its sample, this clonotype was seen many times. No base qualities exist here, and no much larger clone lies one base off it. The entry originates in a study of T cells after yellow fever vaccination (dated by TCRdb to the late 2010s). In terms of the full investigation: Using CD3, CD45RA, CCR7 and CD95 staining, memory subsets (EM, EMRA, CM and Tscm) were sorted on a BD FACS Aria III. The SMART-Seq v4 Ultra Low Input RNA kit was used to prepare libraries from fractions with low cell numbers. To follow T-cell clones before and after primary and booster YFV17D yellow fever vaccination, bulk TCR alpha and beta repertoires were sequenced over time. Two healthy male donors, one aged 18 to 30 and one aged 30 to 40 years, were included in the cohort. Blood was collected at multiple timepoints before and after primary and secondary immunization, and bulk PBMC replicates and cell subsets were isolated. Memory subsets were sorted on days 0, 15 and 45 and at 18 months after primary vaccination, and on days 0, 15 and 45 after the 30-year booster. The paper as a whole reports these results and caveats: After the booster, most of the clones that had expanded following primary vaccination were detected again (around 95% of CD4 and around 88% of CD8), which suggests that memory was broadly maintained. The secondary T-cell response was weaker than the primary response but faster, peaking on day 5 instead of day 15. A small share of clonotypes was detected in both CD4 and CD8 compartments, with the overlap likely arising from convergent recombination. In the sorted memory subsets on day 0, nearly all vaccine-responding clonotypes were below the level of detection. The study included only a couple of donors, which limits how far the findings can be generalized. Computational filtering was required because FACS-sorted repertoires could contain abundant contaminating clonotypes from the bulk population.

Unmatched junction bases come to 8, with V trimmed by 4 bases and J by 3 bases. The CDR3, from cysteine to phenylalanine, totals 15 residues. Only CDR3 DNA remains: 45 bases, in frame from the first base. Via the germline V gene, CDR1 is SGHTA and CDR2 FQGNSA. The treatment or condition tag for this specimen amounts to: live attenuated yellow fever vaccine strain. A standard Ficoll-Paque protocol was used to isolate PBMCs from peripheral blood. RNA from sorted memory subsets was extracted with the RNeasy Micro Kit. This sample was sequenced with an Illumina NovaSeq 6000. TCR cDNA was synthesized by 5'RACE template switching, which introduced a universal primer site and unique molecular identifiers. Priming for cDNA synthesis came from both the TCR alpha and TCR beta constant segments. Two PCR steps were used to amplify libraries, with sample barcodes and sequencing adapters being added in the second step. Sequencing of libraries was performed on Illumina HiSeq 2500 (2x100 bp) or NovaSeq (2x150 bp). The authors processed their data as follows. Reads were demultiplexed and collapsed into UMI consensus sequences with MIGEC, and V(D)J alignment was performed with MiXCR. Vaccine-responding clonotypes were defined with edgeR using replicate PBMC samples, requiring FDR below 0.01 and a log2 fold change above 5 up to day 15. Each bulk clonotype was labeled CD4 or CD8 based on which sequenced repertoire, CD4 or CD8, contained the clonotype at higher abundance. Clonotype frequencies in memory subsets were weighted by FACS-sorted cell numbers to estimate each clone's distribution across memory phenotypes. Using fastp trimming at Q25 and MiXCR clonotype assembly, TCRdb reanalyzed the public sequencing data and kept in-frame beta chains. Each record represents a unique CDR3 protein, reported with the most common genes and DNA among its rows. These V and J calls derive from TCRdb rather than the authors' analysis. The sample has 45,000 to 75,000 distinct CDR3 sequences on record, approximately 6% of them singletons. Of the sample, around 30% falls within the top ten clones.

The receptor's source is a man between 18 and 35 years old who received the YFV17D yellow fever vaccine. The chain couples TRBV7-2 to TRBJ2-7, and TRBD2 aligns with 8 junction nucleotides. Source: PBMCs, either bulk or a sorted T-cell subset (CD4+, CD8+, memory, or dextramer-sorted; not recorded which), taken on the day of the yellow fever booster vaccination. CDR3 sequence: CASSSLAGPDYEQYF. The DNA sequence is TGTGCCAGCAGCTCCTTAGCGGGACCAGACTACGAGCAGTACTTC.